This T cell receptor (beta chain) appears in the sequencing data of a study of cytomegalovirus exposure and HLA in healthy donors. The overall study: As released early, the data held 85 million to 95 million unique TCRs from HLA-typed donors. Study outcomes and limitations: Most of the CMV-associated TCR beta chains (in a later analysis) appeared to be HLA-restricted. TCR beta chain V- and J-gene trimming was linked, in a later analysis, to a missense variant in DCLRE1C.

A note on this clone: Its antigen is unidentified.

Germline V CDR1 and CDR2: ENHRY, SYGVKD. This CDR3 spans 16 amino acids. Trimming at V came to 0 bases and at J to 7 bases, leaving 6 bases not matched to a gene. PCR involved 60 Vbeta and 13 Jbeta primers. The protocol was immunoSEQ multiplex PCR, while the TCRdb copy is restricted to in-frame clones and leaves out a portion. In the table there are 80,000 to 100,000 clones, 80% of which are singletons. Sequenced sample: PBMCs. This clonotype was sampled from a man aged 25 to 40 in good health and CMV-seronegative. The rearrangement links TRBV10-3 to TRBJ1-6; 7 bases are shared with TRBD1. This CDR3 is CAISESRDRYNSPLHF. CDR3 nucleotides: TGTGCCATCAGTGAGTCCCGGGACAGATACAATTCACCCCTCCACTTT.